These T cell receptor beta chains were read from a single sample in a study of CD8 T cells in ankylosing spondylitis. TCRdb re-analysed the 5' RACE reads in MiXCR, keeping a single row per CDR3 protein. The data contain over 60,000 distinct CDR3 sequences, about 5.2% of them singletons. Sample: blood, either unsorted or a sorted T cell fraction (not recorded which). The receptors stem from a male donor with ankylosing spondylitis or in good health (not recorded which). Both conserved end residues are part of each CDR3. D genes are given only for firm matches. Size values are once, few and many counts, or a class for expanded clones, and some rows have none.

v_call: TRBV2
d_call: NA
j_call: TRBJ2-2
clone_size: many
cdr3_aa: CASSMGTGELFF
cdr3_nt: TGTGCCAGCAGTATGGGAACCGGGGAGCTGTTTTTT

v_call: TRBV6-5
d_call: NA
j_call: TRBJ1-2
clone_size: many
cdr3_aa: CASSLITPGYGYTF
cdr3_nt: TGTGCCAGCAGTTTAATCACGCCTGGGTATGGCTACACCTTC

v_call: TRBV20-1
d_call: NA
j_call: TRBJ2-1
clone_size: many
cdr3_aa: CSAHCNYDNEQFF
cdr3_nt: TGCAGTGCTCACTGCAACTACGACAATGAGCAGTTCTTC

v_call: TRBV6-1
d_call: NA
j_call: TRBJ1-5
clone_size: many
cdr3_aa: CASSEGVLTAEPQHF
cdr3_nt: TGTGCCAGCAGTGAAGGGGTCCTTACCGCTGAGCCCCAGCATTTT

v_call: TRBV3-1
d_call: NA
j_call: TRBJ1-6
clone_size: many
cdr3_aa: CASGVLVTNSPLHF
cdr3_nt: TGTGCCAGCGGTGTGCTAGTAACTAATTCACCCCTCCACTTT

v_call: TRBV4-3
d_call: NA
j_call: TRBJ2-7
clone_size: many
cdr3_aa: CASSQDSRDSPEEQYF
cdr3_nt: TGCGCCAGCAGCCAAGATTCAAGGGACTCTCCGGAAGAGCAGTACTTC

v_call: TRBV27
d_call: NA
j_call: TRBJ2-3
clone_size: many
cdr3_aa: CASSPSGRADTQYF
cdr3_nt: TGTGCCAGCAGCCCCTCGGGGCGGGCAGATACGCAGTATTTT

v_call: TRBV14
d_call: NA
j_call: TRBJ2-3
clone_size: many
cdr3_aa: CASSQRGTDTQYF
cdr3_nt: TGTGCCAGCAGCCAGCGGGGCACAGATACGCAGTATTTT

v_call: TRBV12-3/TRBV12-4
d_call: NA
j_call: TRBJ2-2
clone_size: many
cdr3_aa: CASTLGGATGELFF
cdr3_nt: TGTGCCAGCACCTTAGGCGGGGCCACCGGGGAGCTGTTTTTT

v_call: TRBV7-9
d_call: NA
j_call: TRBJ2-1
clone_size: many
cdr3_aa: CAGGDNEQFF
cdr3_nt: TGTGCCGGCGGGGACAATGAGCAGTTCTTC

v_call: TRBV28
d_call: TRBD2
j_call: TRBJ2-7
clone_size: many
cdr3_aa: CASSSSPLAGVYEQYF
cdr3_nt: TGTGCCAGCAGTTCCAGCCCTCTGGCGGGGGTCTACGAGCAGTACTTC

v_call: TRBV12-3/TRBV12-4
d_call: NA
j_call: TRBJ2-3
clone_size: many
cdr3_aa: CASNPGTDDTDTQYF
cdr3_nt: TGTGCCAGCAACCCCGGGACGGACGACACAGATACGCAGTATTTT

v_call: TRBV3-1
d_call: NA
j_call: TRBJ2-6
clone_size: once
cdr3_aa: CATCSGISYTGANVLTF
cdr3_nt: TGTGCCACCTGCTCAGGTATTAGTTACACTGGGGCCAACGTCCTGACTTTC

v_call: TRBV20-1
d_call: NA
j_call: TRBJ2-7
clone_size: many
cdr3_aa: CSAIGGTGEQYF
cdr3_nt: TGCAGTGCCATCGGGGGAACAGGCGAGCAGTACTTC

v_call: TRBV6-1
d_call: NA
j_call: TRBJ2-1
clone_size: many
cdr3_aa: CASNTGYNEQFF
cdr3_nt: TGTGCCAGCAATACGGGGTACAATGAGCAGTTCTTC

v_call: TRBV11-1
d_call: NA
j_call: TRBJ2-2
clone_size: few
cdr3_aa: CASSLTSPVPGNTGELFF
cdr3_nt: TGTGCCAGCAGCTTAACCTCCCCTGTCCCGGGGAACACCGGGGAGCTGTTTTTT

v_call: TRBV5-1
d_call: TRBD1
j_call: TRBJ1-1
clone_size: many
cdr3_aa: CASSPRDSATEAFF
cdr3_nt: TGCGCCAGCAGCCCCCGGGACAGTGCAACTGAAGCTTTCTTT

v_call: TRBV27
d_call: TRBD1
j_call: TRBJ2-7
clone_size: NA
cdr3_aa: CASSSRQGNEQYF
cdr3_nt: TGTGCCAGCAGTTCAAGACAGGGGAACGAGCAGTACTTC

v_call: TRBV20-1
d_call: TRBD2
j_call: TRBJ2-7
clone_size: many
cdr3_aa: CSATLPGLADYEQYF
cdr3_nt: TGCAGTGCTACGTTACCGGGACTAGCGGACTACGAGCAGTACTTC

v_call: TRBV20-1
d_call: NA
j_call: TRBJ2-1
clone_size: many
cdr3_aa: CSARRTENEQFF
cdr3_nt: TGCAGTGCTAGGCGGACAGAAAATGAGCAGTTCTTC

v_call: TRBV7-7
d_call: TRBD1
j_call: TRBJ2-5
clone_size: many
cdr3_aa: CASSLGQGIIETQYF
cdr3_nt: TGTGCCAGCAGCTTAGGACAGGGTATTATTGAGACCCAGTACTTC

v_call: TRBV20-1
d_call: NA
j_call: TRBJ2-7
clone_size: many
cdr3_aa: CSARDRGSLPYEQYF
cdr3_nt: TGCAGTGCTAGAGATCGGGGTTCTCTCCCCTACGAGCAGTACTTC

v_call: TRBV20-1
d_call: TRBD2
j_call: TRBJ2-3
clone_size: many
cdr3_aa: CSARAGGGTDTQYF
cdr3_nt: TGCAGTGCTAGAGCCGGGGGGGGCACAGATACGCAGTATTTT

v_call: TRBV28
d_call: TRBD2
j_call: TRBJ2-1
clone_size: many
cdr3_aa: CASSLEREYNEQFF
cdr3_nt: TGTGCCAGCAGTTTAGAGCGGGAGTACAATGAGCAGTTCTTC

v_call: TRBV4-3
d_call: NA
j_call: TRBJ2-3
clone_size: many
cdr3_aa: CASSQGGTQYF
cdr3_nt: TGCGCCAGCAGCCAAGGTGGGACGCAGTATTTT

v_call: TRBV7-3
d_call: NA
j_call: TRBJ2-1
clone_size: many
cdr3_aa: CASSLSFDEQFF
cdr3_nt: TGTGCCAGCAGCTTAAGTTTCGATGAGCAGTTCTTC

v_call: TRBV4-1
d_call: NA
j_call: TRBJ2-7
clone_size: many
cdr3_aa: CASSQERNYEQYF
cdr3_nt: TGCGCCAGCAGCCAAGAAAGGAACTACGAGCAGTACTTC

v_call: TRBV5-1
d_call: NA
j_call: TRBJ2-7
clone_size: many
cdr3_aa: CASSWSGSSYEQYF
cdr3_nt: TGCGCCAGCAGTTGGAGCGGAAGCTCCTACGAGCAGTACTTC

v_call: TRBV11-1
d_call: TRBD1
j_call: TRBJ2-1
clone_size: many
cdr3_aa: CASSLGTGGLNEQFF
cdr3_nt: TGTGCCAGCAGCCTCGGGACAGGGGGCCTCAATGAGCAGTTCTTC

v_call: TRBV29-1
d_call: TRBD1
j_call: TRBJ2-1
clone_size: many
cdr3_aa: CSVEGQENYNEQFF
cdr3_nt: TGCAGCGTCGAGGGACAGGAAAACTACAATGAGCAGTTCTTC

v_call: TRBV9
d_call: NA
j_call: TRBJ2-3
clone_size: many
cdr3_aa: CASSVGLARTDTQYF
cdr3_nt: TGTGCCAGCAGCGTAGGTTTAGCCCGCACAGATACGCAGTATTTT

v_call: TRBV10-2
d_call: NA
j_call: TRBJ2-7
clone_size: many
cdr3_aa: CASSEGQNYEQYF
cdr3_nt: TGCGCCAGCAGTGAGGGACAGAACTACGAGCAGTACTTC

v_call: TRBV20-1
d_call: TRBD1
j_call: TRBJ2-2
clone_size: few
cdr3_aa: CSARDLGRGPGTGELFF
cdr3_nt: TGCAGTGCTAGAGATTTGGGAAGGGGGCCCGGCACCGGGGAGCTGTTTTTT

v_call: TRBV9
d_call: NA
j_call: TRBJ2-1
clone_size: many
cdr3_aa: CASSVAGLQANEQFF
cdr3_nt: TGTGCCAGCAGCGTAGCTGGGCTACAAGCAAATGAGCAGTTCTTC

v_call: TRBV19
d_call: TRBD1
j_call: TRBJ1-2
clone_size: many
cdr3_aa: CASTTRGTIGYGYTF
cdr3_nt: TGTGCCAGTACCACCAGGGGGACTATAGGCTATGGCTACACCTTC

v_call: TRBV7-9
d_call: TRBD1
j_call: TRBJ1-5
clone_size: NA
cdr3_aa: CASSLATGGNQPQHF
cdr3_nt: TGTGCCAGCAGCTTAGCTACAGGGGGCAATCAGCCCCAGCATTTT

v_call: TRBV4-1
d_call: TRBD1
j_call: TRBJ1-1
clone_size: many
cdr3_aa: CASSRRDRDTEAFF
cdr3_nt: TGCGCCAGCAGCCGCCGGGACAGGGACACTGAAGCTTTCTTT

v_call: TRBV24-1
d_call: NA
j_call: TRBJ2-1
clone_size: many
cdr3_aa: CATSDKGVNDNEQFF
cdr3_nt: TGTGCCACCAGTGATAAAGGGGTTAATGACAATGAGCAGTTCTTC

v_call: TRBV24-1
d_call: NA
j_call: TRBJ1-5
clone_size: many
cdr3_aa: CATAPWESNQPQHF
cdr3_nt: TGTGCCACCGCCCCCTGGGAAAGCAATCAGCCCCAGCATTTT

v_call: TRBV24-1
d_call: TRBD1
j_call: TRBJ2-3
clone_size: many
cdr3_aa: CATSEGGQGITDTQYF
cdr3_nt: TGTGCCACCAGTGAGGGAGGACAGGGTATCACAGATACGCAGTATTTT

v_call: TRBV7-8
d_call: TRBD1
j_call: TRBJ2-5
clone_size: many
cdr3_aa: CASSPRTGVDLETQYF
cdr3_nt: TGTGCCAGCAGCCCGAGGACAGGGGTAGACTTGGAGACCCAGTACTTC